One sample yielded the 13 T cell receptor beta chains listed below, sequenced in a study of blood T cell repertoires in COVID-19. Repertoires were generated with immunoSEQ multiplex PCR, while TCRdb's copy carries only in-frame clones and drops some. The profile shows just over 95,000 clones, approximately 90% of them singletons. Material for sequencing was peripheral blood. The receptors here all came from a man between 60 and 75 years old with acute or convalescent COVID-19.

CDR3: CASSEIDSRSYGYTF. The CDR3 DNA reads TGTGCCAGCAGTGAAATTGACAGTAGGTCGTATGGCTACACCTTC. The rearrangement joins TRBV6-1 to TRBJ1-2, with a tentative D call TRBD1 (5 bases). CDR3 size: 15 residues. Trimming pared 2 bases from V and 5 bases from J, leaving 15 bases between. Looked up from germline, CDR1 is MNHNS and CDR2 is SASEGT.

The V and J genes are TRBV5-5 and TRBJ1-3; D is uncertain. With 0 bases removed from V and 0 bases from J, the gap between germline ends came to 10 bases. The CDR3 contains 16 residues. CDR1 and CDR2 from the germline V gene are SGHKS and YYEKEE (reference sequence). CDR3 DNA: TGTGCCAGCAGCTTGGAGGCAGGCACCTCTGGAAACACCATATATTTT. Its translation: CASSLEAGTSGNTIYF.

This clone has only one observation. DNA for the CDR3: TGTGCCAGCAGCTTAGACGGCCGAGGAGGGGAAAAACTGTTTTTT. Residues: CASSLDGRGGEKLFF. V is TRBV7-9 and J is TRBJ1-4, with D unclear. Trimming removed 1 base from V and 8 bases from J, with 14 bases in between. CDR1 is SEHNR and CDR2 is FQNEAQ in the germline V gene (reference sequence). The CDR3 sequence is 15 residues long.

The J gene is TRBJ2-7, the V gene TRBV4-2; D may be TRBD2 (5 bases). The V gene lost 8 bases and the J gene lost 5 bases, with 16 bases spanning the gap. The length of the CDR3 is 13 residues. Germline-derived CDR1 and CDR2 are LGHNA and YNFKEQ. The CDR3 region has the DNA TGTGCCAGCTCCCAGGTTGGAGCGGACGAGCAGTACTTC. Translating gives CASSQVGADEQYF.

The rearrangement joins TRBV25-1 to TRBJ1-2, with D possibly TRBD1 on 6 matching bases. The V gene lost 2 bases and the J gene lost 5 bases, with 6 bases spanning the gap. CDR3 length equals 12 residues. Germline values: CDR1 MGHDK, CDR2 SYGVNS. The CDR3 sequence: CASSEQGYGYTF. CDR3 nucleotides: TGTGCCAGCAGTGAACAGGGGTATGGCTACACCTTC.

J is TRBJ1-4 and V is TRBV4-1, with 10 bases identical to TRBD1. This CDR3 has 15 residues. Germline CDR1 reads MGHRA; CDR2 reads YSYEKL. V lost 4 bases to trimming and J lost 5 bases; unmatched junction nucleotides: 4. The CDR3 region has the DNA TGCGCCAGCAGCCCCGGACAGGGGGGGAATGAAAAACTGTTTTTT. Residues: CASSPGQGGNEKLFF.

The chain has TRBV10-3 and TRBJ1-2; D call uncertain. Between the trimmed V and J ends, which lost 0 bases and 0 bases, there was a span of 11 bases. CDR3 length: 16 residues. Germline V gene sequence: CDR1 ENHRY, CDR2 SYGVKD. The CDR3 nucleotides are TGTGCCATCAGTGAGTCGACTCTCCGCACTAACTATGGCTACACCTTC. It yields the protein CAISESTLRTNYGYTF.

The chain links TRBV2 to TRBJ1-1; no firm D call. The CDR3 is 12 residues long. Deletions cut 3 bases from V and 6 bases from J, with 8 bases between. Germline CDR1 is SNHLY and CDR2 is FYNNEI. CDR3 DNA sequence: TGTGCCAGCAGTGAGGGCAGTCCTGAAGCTTTCTTT. Amino acids: CASSEGSPEAFF.

This chain joins TRBV14 and TRBJ1-5; no clear D gene. In germline, CDR1 is SGHDN, CDR2 FVKESK. V lost 4 bases and J lost 6, with 10 bases in between. This CDR3 has 13 residues. CDR3 loop: CASSRGHSQPQHF. For the CDR3, the DNA is TGTGCCAGCAGCCGTGGGCACAGTCAGCCCCAGCATTTT.

The J gene is TRBJ1-6, the V gene TRBV3-1 (or the pseudogene TRBV3-2); possibly TRBD1 for D (5 bases). Trimming stripped 1 base from V and 7 bases from J, with 14 bases between. Germline CDR1 is LGHDT and CDR2 is YNNKEL (reference sequence). The CDR3 has 16 amino acids. CDR3 DNA sequence: TGTGCCAGCAGCCAAGCGGCGGCAGGGTCGAATTCACCCCTCCACTTT. Its protein is CASSQAAAGSNSPLHF.

This sequence joins TRBV6-5 and TRBJ1-1, with D uncertain. The ends were cut back, 6 bases at V and 2 bases at J, with 10 bases in the middle. Germline V gene data show CDR1 as MNHEY and CDR2 as SVGAGI. The CDR3 is 13 amino acids. The CDR3 is CASRVGPNTEAFF. For the CDR3, the DNA is TGTGCCAGCAGGGTTGGGCCAAACACTGAAGCTTTCTTT.

The chain employs TRBV6-5 and TRBJ1-6; the match to TRBD1 covers 7 bases. The CDR3 loop spans 15 amino acids. Trimming removed 0 bases from V and 7 bases from J; junction bases left unmatched: 3. Per germline, CDR1 MNHEY and CDR2 SVGAGI. As DNA, the CDR3 is TGTGCCAGCAGTTACTCCGGGACAGTCAATTCACCCCTCCACTTT. Amino acids: CASSYSGTVNSPLHF.

In its sample, this clone was seen once. The chain joins TRBV4-1 to TRBJ2-1; 8 nucleotides line up with TRBD2. J was trimmed by 5 bases and V by 1 base; bases with no gene match: 10. There are 17 residues in the CDR3. CDR1 and CDR2 (germline): MGHRA, YSYEKL. CDR3 nucleotides: TGCGCCAGCAGCCAAGCCCCTGGGGCGGGGGGCAACAATGAGCAGTTCTTC. Translation gives CASSQAPGAGGNNEQFF.